Presented here are 4 T cell receptor beta chains from one specimen sequenced in a study of glioma-infiltrating T cells after dendritic cell vaccination (dated by TCRdb to 2015 to 2016). Library construction relied on the immunoSEQ multiplex PCR assay. What TCRdb holds here is the immuneACCESS table cut down to in-frame rearrangements. Part of the clones is not present; checked against another copy, under half of the missing clones reflect an unresolved V gene, and the others are unexplained. The sample yields more than 85,000 clones; around 90% were counted once. The ten largest account for 2.7% of the sample. Per the publication, the time point label means: after dendritic cell vaccination, including at tumor progression/relapse. The specimen was blood, collected after dendritic cell vaccination. Source of these receptors: a human donor with glioblastoma.

This clone showed up just once. The genes are TRBV19 and TRBJ1-5, with no clear D. Germline CDR1 and CDR2: LNHDA and SQIVND (reference sequence). Trimming took off 5 bases at V and 6 bases at J, with 17 bases between the two ends. This CDR3 has 15 amino acids. The CDR3 nucleotides read TGTGCCAGTAGTGACACCGGGGTAGGAACTCAGCCCCAGCATTTT. Amino acid sequence: CASSDTGVGTQPQHF.

The chain joins TRBV18 to TRBJ2-5, with 9 bases matching TRBD1. Gene TRBJ2-7 matches the end of the DNA better, so the J call may be wrong. CDR3 size: 15 residues. Germline V lookup: CDR1 KGHSH, CDR2 LQKENI. The CDR3 here is CASSAGQGHHYEQYF. CDR3 sequence (DNA): TGTGCCAGCTCAGCCGGACAGGGGCACCACTACGAGCAGTACTTC.

With regard to this clone: A junction end diverges from the germline sequence, so it may reflect a read error. This CDR3 is also generated by other DNA sequences in the sample. The gene calls are TRBV10-3 and TRBJ2-7; a possible D gene is TRBD1 (5 bases). Germline CDR1 reads ENHRY; CDR2 reads SYGVKD. This CDR3 has 14 amino acids. The CDR3 DNA is TGCGCCATCAGTGAGTCGAATCAGGGCGGTGAGCAGTACTTC. As protein: CAISESNQGGEQYF.

The chain links TRBV28 to TRBJ1-1; D may be TRBD1 (5 bases). V shed 8 bases and J shed 2 bases, with 18 bases lying between them. This CDR3 spans 15 amino acids. Germline loops: CDR1 MDHEN, CDR2 SYDVKM. DNA of the CDR3: TGTGCCAGCCACCCTTGGGGGAGGTTCAACACTGAAGCTTTCTTT. Translation: CASHPWGRFNTEAFF.